This T cell receptor (beta chain) comes out of a study of blood T cells in healthy people across ages. Study-wide results and caveats: The study could not conclusively compare naive and antigen-experienced cells, given its unsorted PBMCs.

The CDR3 loop spans 17 amino acids. Germline trimming cut 5 bases from V and 3 bases from J; bases unmatched to any gene: 15. The germline V gene encodes CDR1 SGHTA and CDR2 FQGNSA. This clonotype was seen many times. Antigen: not known. A second PCR, run for roughly 6 to 11 cycles, used a sample-barcoded 5' primer plus a J-beta primer mix. A template-switch adaptor containing 12 random nucleotides labeled each cDNA molecule. TCRdb itself ran the 5' RACE reads through MiXCR, one entry per CDR3 protein. Found here are over 1,200,000 distinct CDR3 sequences, around 59% of them singletons; the top ten hold approximately 7%. Healthy individuals of Caucasian origin from Russia, aged about 6 to 95, served as donors.

The gene calls are TRBV7-2 and TRBJ1-1; 7 bases match TRBD1. Sequencing was done on a sample of blood. The TCR originated in a man between 18 and 35 years old in good health. The CDR3 DNA follows: TGTGCCAGCAGCCCGATTTTCGAGGGGGCATGGGACACTGAAGCTTTCTTT. Protein product: CASSPIFEGAWDTEAFF.